The 29 T cell receptor beta chains listed next were all sequenced from one sample in a study of shared clonotypes between healthy human individuals. The method was immunoSEQ multiplex PCR; TCRdb's version includes in-frame clones alone and lacks a portion of them. This table has 2 million to 2.5 million clones, about 94% appearing once. The sequenced sample was naive CD4+ T cells sorted from blood. Subset given: CD45RA+ positively selected. All receptors derive from a man between 18 and 35 years old in good health.

This clone was detected only once. J is TRBJ2-7 and V is TRBV6-1, with D possibly matching TRBD1 (5 bases). Germline V lookup: CDR1 MNHNS, CDR2 SASEGT. The CDR3 extends over 15 amino acids. V lost 8 bases, J lost 2 bases, and 19 bases lay in between. CDR3 DNA sequence: TGTGCCAGCCGCCACCCCCAGGGTGGACCCTACGAGCAGTACTTC. Its protein product is CASRHPQGGPYEQYF.

V and J are TRBV7-2 and TRBJ2-5, with TRBD1 identical over 8 bases. V was pared by 4 bases and J by 2 bases, with 6 bases of the junction left unmatched. The CDR3 covers 15 residues. Germline V gene sequence: CDR1 SGHTA, CDR2 FQGNSA. The CDR3 coding sequence is TGTGCCAGCAGCTCCCAAAGACAGGGGCAAGAGACCCAGTACTTC. Residues: CASSSQRQGQETQYF.

V and J are TRBV5-1 and TRBJ2-7; unclear D gene. From germline, CDR1 is SGHRS and CDR2 YFSETQ. V lost 4 bases to trimming and J lost 2 bases, with 7 bases between them. This CDR3 is built from 12 residues. CDR3 region: CASSGGPYEQYF. The CDR3 DNA is TGCGCCAGCAGCGGCGGACCCTACGAGCAGTACTTC. The full variable domain, with the rest looked up from reference TRBV5-1 and TRBJ2-7, is KAGVTQTPRYLIKTRGQQVTLSCSPISGHRSVSWYQQTPGQGLQFLFEYFSETQRNKGNFPGRFSGRQFSNSRSEMNVSTLELGDSALYLCASSGGPYEQYFGPGTRLTVT.

The V gene is TRBV19, the J gene TRBJ2-1, with 8 positions matching TRBD2. This CDR3 contains 15 residues. Trimming at V came to 6 bases and at J to 6 bases, leaving 10 bases not matched to a gene. Germline-derived CDR1 and CDR2 are LNHDA and SQIVND (reference sequence). The CDR3 spells CASRAERGRGNEQFF. The DNA for the CDR3 is TGTGCCAGTAGGGCCGAGCGGGGGCGGGGCAATGAGCAGTTCTTC.

The genes are TRBV19 and TRBJ2-7; no reliable D call. This CDR3 comprises 13 residues. Trimming shortened V by 3 bases and J by 2 bases, and 8 bases separated the two germline ends. Germline V gene lookup returns CDR1 LNHDA and CDR2 SQIVND (reference sequence). The CDR3 coding sequence is TGTGCCAGTAGTATGGGCTTCCCCTACGAGCAGTACTTC. Its protein product is CASSMGFPYEQYF.

This sequence joins TRBV6-1 and TRBJ1-5, with TRBD1 matching 10 bases. Trimming at V came to 6 bases and at J to 6 bases, leaving 5 bases not matched to a gene. The CDR3 is 14 amino acids. The germline V gene encodes CDR1 MNHNS and CDR2 SASEGT. This CDR3 reads CASRGTGEAQPQHF. In DNA form, the CDR3 reads TGTGCCAGCAGGGGGACAGGGGAGGCTCAGCCCCAGCATTTT.

As for this clone: Other DNA sequences in this specimen translate into the identical CDR3. The chain carries TRBV5-1 and TRBJ2-5, with D tentatively TRBD1 (5 bases). This CDR3 spans 14 amino acids. Trimming removed 1 base from V and 2 bases from J, with 9 bases in between. Germline V lookup: CDR1 SGHRS, CDR2 YFSETQ. CDR3 amino acids: CASSLQGRQETQYF. As DNA, the CDR3 is TGCGCCAGCAGCTTGCAGGGTAGGCAAGAGACCCAGTACTTC.

The rearrangement joins TRBV7-8 to TRBJ2-7; D is perhaps TRBD1 (6 bases). V was pared by 4 bases and J by 1 base, with 17 bases between. The CDR3 sequence is 16 residues long. Germline CDR1 reads SGHVS; CDR2 reads FQNEAQ. The CDR3 region has the DNA TGTGCCAGCAGCTCCCTGACTGGCAGGGGATCCTACGAGCAGTACTTC. It specifies CASSSLTGRGSYEQYF.

The V gene is TRBV2, the J gene TRBJ1-2; D gene ambiguous. Looked up from germline, CDR1 is SNHLY and CDR2 is FYNNEI. The CDR3 is made up of 15 amino acids. With 4 bases removed from V and 0 bases from J, the gap between germline ends came to 12 bases. CDR3 nucleotides: TGTGCCAGCAGTGTTTTACCATCCACTAACTATGGCTACACCTTC. Translated, it gives CASSVLPSTNYGYTF.

This clone was counted once. This CDR3 is also generated by other DNA sequences in the sample. The chain has TRBV18 and TRBJ2-3; D assignment may be TRBD1 or TRBD2 (5 bases each). The V gene's germline CDR1 is KGHSH and CDR2 LQKENI. Trimming took off 3 bases at V and 5 bases at J, with 9 bases between the two ends. This CDR3 has 13 residues. The CDR3 region has the DNA TGTGCCAGCTCACCGGGGACCGGAGATACGCAGTATTTT. This codes for CASSPGTGDTQYF.

The sample holds one count of this clone. This chain uses TRBV10-3 with TRBJ1-6; D is ambiguous. The CDR3 loop spans 15 amino acids. Trimming pared 0 bases from V and 6 bases from J, leaving 9 bases between. Per the germline V gene, CDR1 is ENHRY and CDR2 is SYGVKD. The chain's CDR3 is CAISESSSLNSPLHF. The CDR3 DNA follows: TGTGCCATCAGTGAGTCGAGTAGCCTTAATTCACCCCTCCACTTT.

The DNA for the CDR3 is TGTGCCAGCAGCTTAGCACAGGGGTGGAATGAGCAGTTCTTC. Encoded protein: CASSLAQGWNEQFF. The chain couples TRBV11-2 to TRBJ2-1, with TRBD1 matching over 7 bases. The CDR3 runs 14 residues. The ends lost 1 base at V and 7 bases at J; junction bases unmatched: 4. Per the germline V gene, CDR1 is SGHAT and CDR2 is FQNNGV.

The rearrangement joins TRBV5-4 to TRBJ2-2; D possibly corresponds to TRBD1 (6 bases). Trimming shortened V by 5 bases and J by 0 bases, and 14 bases separated the two germline ends. This CDR3 is built from 16 residues. Germline loops: CDR1 SGHNT, CDR2 YYREEE (reference sequence). DNA for the CDR3: TGTGCCAGCAGACGGGCCGGGACAACGAACACCGGGGAGCTGTTTTTT. Translated: CASRRAGTTNTGELFF.

The rearrangement joins TRBV18 to TRBJ2-5; 7 positions match TRBD2. The CDR3 runs 12 residues. V shed 2 bases and J 9 bases; nucleotides not matched to a gene: 3. The germline V gene has CDR1 KGHSH and CDR2 LQKENI. The CDR3 is CASSPAGEAQYF. The CDR3 region has the DNA TGTGCCAGCTCACCAGCGGGGGAGGCCCAGTACTTC.

The CDR3 sequence is CASGPTWGTGELFF. CDR3 sequence (DNA): TGTGCTAGTGGTCCAACCTGGGGAACCGGGGAGCTGTTTTTT. The chain carries TRBV12-5 and TRBJ2-2; D gene unclear. The CDR3 has 14 amino acids. V shed 5 bases and J shed 5 bases, with 12 bases lying between them. CDR1 and CDR2 from the germline V gene are LGHNT and FRNRAP.

The chain carries TRBV9 and TRBJ2-5; 8 nucleotides line up with TRBD1. Unmatched junction bases numbered 11, after V lost 2 bases and J lost 5 bases. This CDR3 has 16 residues. Germline CDR1 SGDLS, CDR2 YYNGEE. CDR3 bases: TGTGCCAGCAGCGTCGGGACAGGTTCAACCTTGGAGACCCAGTACTTC. Protein sequence: CASSVGTGSTLETQYF.

The chain joins TRBV27 to TRBJ2-3; D ambiguous. There are 13 residues in the CDR3. Germline loops: CDR1 MNHEY, CDR2 SMNVEV (reference sequence). V was clipped by 5 bases and J by 2 bases, with 8 bases between them. The CDR3 protein is CASSRASTDTQYF. DNA for the CDR3: TGTGCCAGCAGTCGGGCTTCCACAGATACGCAGTATTTT.

CDR3 protein: CASSRSSIRGGEQFF. CDR3 in DNA: TGTGCCAGCAGCAGATCTAGCATAAGAGGCGGTGAGCAGTTCTTC. The V call is TRBV7-3, the J call TRBJ2-1, with a tentative D call TRBD2 (5 bases). The CDR3 totals 15 residues. Germline CDR1 is SGHTA and CDR2 is FQGTGA. V lost 5 bases, J lost 9 bases, and 20 bases lay in between.

The chain uses TRBV6-1 and TRBJ2-6, with D perhaps TRBD1 (5 bases). The CDR3 has 15 residues. Trimming cost V 4 bases and J 2 bases, with 9 bases left between them. Germline values: CDR1 MNHNS, CDR2 SASEGT. In DNA form, the CDR3 reads TGTGCCAGCAGTGTTCAGACAGCTGGGGCCAACGTCCTGACTTTC. Its translation: CASSVQTAGANVLTF.

This chain uses TRBV5-1 with TRBJ1-1, with TRBD1 identical over 10 bases. This CDR3 is 16 amino acids long. The J segment lost 6 bases and the V segment lost 3 bases, leaving 11 bases of the junction unmatched. Per the germline V gene, CDR1 is SGHRS and CDR2 is YFSETQ. The CDR3 loop reads CASSSVQTGGKAEAFF. In DNA, the CDR3 is TGCGCCAGCAGCTCCGTACAGACAGGGGGCAAGGCTGAAGCTTTCTTT.

A few counts support this clone. The identical CDR3 is also encoded by other nucleotide sequences in the sample. This chain links TRBV7-9 with TRBJ1-4; no clear D gene. Germline CDR1 is SEHNR and CDR2 is FQNEAQ (reference sequence). The CDR3 covers 11 residues. Trimming took 5 bases from V and 5 from J, leaving 3 bases between them. The DNA for the CDR3 is TGTGCCAGCAGCCCCAATGAAAAACTGTTTTTT. This translates into CASSPNEKLFF.

V usage is TRBV5-4 and J usage is TRBJ2-3; unclear D gene. V gave up 3 bases and J gave up 5 bases, with 7 bases separating them. Germline CDR1 and CDR2: SGHNT and YYREEE (reference sequence). This CDR3 is built from 12 residues. The CDR3 here is CASSWSGDTQYF. The CDR3 DNA reads TGTGCCAGCAGCTGGTCCGGAGATACGCAGTATTTT.

The rearrangement uses TRBV25-1 and TRBJ2-5, with TRBD1 matching 9 bases. Trimming removed 0 bases from V and 5 bases from J; junction bases left unmatched: 13. This CDR3 region has 18 residues. The germline V gene has CDR1 MGHDK and CDR2 SYGVNS. This CDR3 is CASSEYPTGGGQRETQYF. In nucleotides, the CDR3 is TGTGCCAGCAGTGAATACCCAACAGGGGGCGGCCAGAGGGAGACCCAGTACTTC.

The J gene is TRBJ1-5, the V gene TRBV27; possibly TRBD1 for D (6 bases). Between the trimmed V and J ends, which lost 4 bases and 6 bases, there was a span of 13 bases. This CDR3 has 14 amino acids. Germline V gene data show CDR1 as MNHEY and CDR2 as SMNVEV (reference sequence). The CDR3 DNA follows: TGTGCCAGCAGTTCGTGGGGGGGCACTCAGCCCCAGCATTTT. Its translation is CASSSWGGTQPQHF.

This clone was recorded only once. The chain couples TRBV30 to TRBJ1-6; possibly TRBD1 for D (5 bases). In germline, CDR1 is GTSNPN, CDR2 SVGIG (reference sequence). The V end lost 2 bases, the J end lost 10 bases, and 15 bases lay between the germline ends. The CDR3 has 14 amino acids. CDR3 sequence reads: CAWSTGQGRSPLHF. For the CDR3, the DNA is TGTGCCTGGAGTACCGGCCAGGGAAGGTCACCCCTCCACTTT.

The genes are TRBV11-2 and TRBJ2-6, with TRBD2 matching over 7 bases. In germline, CDR1 is SGHAT, CDR2 FQNNGV. Trimming removed 0 bases from V and 1 base from J; junction bases left unmatched: 6. This CDR3 comprises 18 residues. As DNA, the CDR3 is TGTGCCAGCAGCTTAGACTGGGGGGGTCCTTCTGGGGCCAACGTCCTGACTTTC. Amino acid sequence: CASSLDWGGPSGANVLTF.

V is TRBV27 and J is TRBJ1-2, with a possible D match to TRBD1 (5 bases). This CDR3 spans 14 amino acids. The germline gives CDR1 MNHEY, CDR2 SMNVEV (reference sequence). V was shortened by 5 bases and J by 2 bases, with 12 bases between the two germline ends. DNA of the CDR3: TGTGCCAGCAGTGCGCTTGGGGGGAACTATGGCTACACCTTC. Its protein is CASSALGGNYGYTF.

The J gene is TRBJ1-2, the V gene TRBV5-4; 7 bases line up with TRBD1. The CDR3 consists of 15 residues. Germline CDR1 is SGHNT and CDR2 is YYREEE (reference sequence). V was pared by 4 bases and J by 2 bases, with 8 bases of the junction left unmatched. The CDR3 protein is CASSGGTDLNYGYTF. The CDR3 nucleotides read TGTGCCAGCAGCGGCGGGACAGACCTCAACTATGGCTACACCTTC.

A remark on this clone: The same CDR3 is also encoded by other DNA sequences in this sample. The chain joins TRBV2 to TRBJ2-7; D remains unclear. Germline V lookup: CDR1 SNHLY, CDR2 FYNNEI. V was shortened by 6 bases and J by 2 bases, with 5 bases between the two germline ends. The CDR3 totals 11 residues. The CDR3 DNA is TGTGCCAGCAGCTTTACCTACGAGCAGTACTTC. The encoded protein is CASSFTYEQYF.